This T cell receptor beta chain was recovered during a study of cytomegalovirus exposure and HLA in healthy donors. Study conclusions and caveats: Later analysis placed DRB1 highest and HLA-C lowest in TCR association rates, which differed by HLA locus. In a later analysis, V- and J-gene trimming of beta chains associated with a DCLRE1C missense variant, replicated independently. Immune exposure information comprised only CMV serostatus. Common viral pathogens (according to a later analysis) appeared linked to several of the most significant clusters.

The CDR3 has 16 amino acids. The V gene's germline CDR1 is SGHNT and CDR2 YYREEE (reference sequence). Trimming shortened V by 4 bases and J by 0 bases, and 11 bases separated the two germline ends. Remarks on this clone: The target antigen is unknown.

This PCR relied on a set of 60 Vbeta primers and 13 Jbeta primers. Sequencing was performed with immunoSEQ multiplex PCR; in TCRdb, only in-frame clones are kept and a portion is missing. This table has approximately 150,000 clones, approximately 67% appearing once. The chain links TRBV5-4 to TRBJ2-6; possible D gene TRBD1, 5 bases. Material: PBMCs. The TCR comes from a woman between 55 and 75 years old in good health and CMV-seronegative. The CDR3 nucleotides are TGTGCCAGCAGCCCCGGACAAGCCTCTGGGGCCAACGTCCTGACTTTC. Translated, it gives CASSPGQASGANVLTF.